Following are 18 T cell receptor beta chains from one sample sequenced in a study of blood T cell repertoires in COVID-19. Clones were read by immunoSEQ multiplex PCR, and TCRdb kept only the in-frame ones, dropping some. Of 250,000 to 300,000 clones listed, roughly 89% are singletons. The specimen was PBMCs or T cells enriched from blood (not recorded which). These receptors were taken from a woman aged 40 to 55 who had recovered from COVID-19.

The genes are TRBV4-3 and TRBJ2-3; weak D call: TRBD2 (6 bases). The V gene lost 0 bases and the J gene lost 2 bases, with 9 bases spanning the gap. The CDR3 is made up of 15 amino acids. Germline V CDR1 and CDR2: LGHNA, YSLEER. CDR3 residues: CASSQDSSVTDTQYF. The CDR3 coding sequence is TGCGCCAGCAGCCAAGATTCTAGCGTCACAGATACGCAGTATTTT.

The chain links TRBV4-1 to TRBJ2-6; D is unclear. CDR1 and CDR2 (germline): MGHRA, YSYEKL. CDR3 size: 17 residues. The V end lost 1 base, the J end lost 1 base, and 11 bases lay between the germline ends. CDR3 coding DNA: TGCGCCAGCAGCCAAGTATTCCGAACTTCTGGGGCCAACGTCCTGACTTTC. This codes for CASSQVFRTSGANVLTF.

The genes are TRBV6-5 and TRBJ2-1; D is uncertain. This CDR3 region has 15 residues. The ends were cut back, 5 bases at V and 0 bases at J, with 11 bases in the middle. Germline CDR1 and CDR2: MNHEY and SVGAGI. CDR3 nucleotide sequence: TGTGCCAGCAGTCTGGCCCAACCCTCCTACAATGAGCAGTTCTTC. Translated, it gives CASSLAQPSYNEQFF.

The chain has TRBV5-1 and TRBJ1-1; D is perhaps TRBD1 (5 bases). V shed 4 bases and J shed 7 bases, with 20 bases lying between them. This CDR3 has 15 amino acids. In germline, CDR1 is SGHRS, CDR2 YFSETQ. CDR3 protein: CASSTGGVAPLEAFF. CDR3 bases: TGCGCCAGCAGCACGGGGGGGGTTGCCCCCCTTGAAGCTTTCTTT.

CDR3 protein: CASSLTRSGGRADTQYF. CDR3 sequence (DNA): TGTGCCAGCAGCTTAACCCGTAGCGGGGGGAGAGCAGATACGCAGTATTTT. The rearrangement uses TRBV7-9 and TRBJ2-3; 10 bases agree with TRBD2. J gave up 4 bases and V 2 bases, and 9 bases lay outside the gene matches. The CDR3 spans 17 residues. CDR1 SEHNR and CDR2 FQNEAQ come from the germline V gene (reference sequence).

The V and J genes are TRBV5-8 and TRBJ1-1; D gene uncertain. The CDR3 length is 14 residues. Trimming took 0 bases from V and 5 from J, leaving 11 bases between them. Looked up from germline, CDR1 is SGHTS and CDR2 is YDEGEE. CDR3 bases: TGTGCCAGCAGCTTGGGCATGGGGAGGACTGAAGCTTTCTTT. Amino acids: CASSLGMGRTEAFF.

The chain couples TRBV9 to TRBJ2-3; possible D gene TRBD2, 6 bases. The ends were cut back, 0 bases at V and 2 bases at J, with 13 bases in the middle. Germline V gives CDR1 SGDLS, CDR2 YYNGEE. The CDR3 is made up of 16 amino acids. The CDR3 protein is CASSVGISGSTDTQYF. CDR3 coding DNA: TGTGCCAGCAGCGTAGGTATTAGCGGATCCACAGATACGCAGTATTTT.

This chain connects TRBV7-3 to TRBJ2-1; D is possibly TRBD1 (5 bases). Germline V CDR1 and CDR2: SGHTA, FQGTGA. V was pared by 5 bases and J by 2 bases, with 13 bases between. The CDR3 runs 15 residues. The chain's CDR3 is CASSNDRVPYNEQFF. The CDR3 bases are TGTGCCAGCAGCAACGACAGAGTTCCCTACAATGAGCAGTTCTTC.

The chain joins TRBV14 to TRBJ2-2; tentatively, D is TRBD2 (6 bases). The germline V gene has CDR1 SGHDN and CDR2 FVKESK. CDR3 length equals 13 residues. Trimming removed 4 bases at V and 6 bases at J, with 9 bases between. CDR3 in amino acids: CASSREVSGELFF. The CDR3 bases are TGTGCCAGCAGCCGGGAGGTTTCCGGGGAGCTGTTTTTT.

The chain has TRBV19 and TRBJ1-2; weak D call: TRBD1 (6 bases). The germline gives CDR1 LNHDA, CDR2 SQIVND (reference sequence). The CDR3 is 15 amino acids. Trimming stripped 4 bases from V and 2 bases from J, with 14 bases between. CDR3 bases: TGTGCCAGTAGTACAAGCAGGGGTACGAACTATGGCTACACCTTC. Translated: CASSTSRGTNYGYTF.

This sequence joins TRBV6-5 and TRBJ1-6, with 7 bases that match TRBD1. The CDR3 loop spans 16 amino acids. The J segment lost 7 bases and the V segment lost 2 bases, leaving 8 bases of the junction unmatched. The germline CDR1 and CDR2 sequences are MNHEY and SVGAGI. The CDR3 DNA follows: TGTGCCAGCAGTTACCGGGGGGGGACAGCCAATTCACCCCTCCACTTT. Its translation is CASSYRGGTANSPLHF.

The count of this clone is one. The chain uses TRBV27 and TRBJ2-5; the match to TRBD1 covers 7 bases. The CDR3 loop spans 15 amino acids. Germline V CDR1 and CDR2: MNHEY, SMNVEV (reference sequence). The V and J ends lost 3 bases and 1 base, in that order; junction bases with no gene match: 5. The CDR3 region is CASSLAGTAQETQYF. In DNA, the CDR3 is TGTGCCAGCAGTTTGGCCGGGACAGCCCAAGAGACCCAGTACTTC.

This chain links TRBV10-3 with TRBJ1-2, with D possibly matching TRBD1 (6 bases). Deletions cut 2 bases from V and 2 bases from J, with 12 bases between. CDR3 length equals 15 residues. The germline V gene has CDR1 ENHRY and CDR2 SYGVKD. In DNA, the CDR3 is TGTGCCATCAGTGAGACCCCGGGACAAAACTATGGCTACACCTTC. Protein sequence: CAISETPGQNYGYTF.

The chain is built from TRBV11-2 and TRBJ1-5; 8 positions match TRBD1. The CDR3 covers 17 residues. The germline V gene encodes CDR1 SGHAT and CDR2 FQNNGV. V trimming: 3 bases; J trimming: 4 bases; junction bases outside the gene matches: 11. In DNA form, the CDR3 reads TGTGCCAGCAGCTTGGACCACAGGGGGTCGGGTAATCAGCCCCAGCATTTT. It encodes CASSLDHRGSGNQPQHF.

V usage is TRBV6-5 and J usage is TRBJ1-5, with a possible D match to TRBD1 (6 bases). Germline loops: CDR1 MNHEY, CDR2 SVGAGI. Deletions cut 2 bases from V and 6 bases from J, with 8 bases between. CDR3 length: 13 residues. CDR3: CASSYDRTQPQHF. CDR3 DNA: TGTGCCAGCAGTTACGACAGGACTCAGCCCCAGCATTTT.

V usage is TRBV18 and J usage is TRBJ1-1; D is ambiguous. CDR1 and CDR2 (germline): KGHSH, LQKENI. The V end was cut by 1 base, the J end by 1 base, with 13 bases between. The CDR3 totals 16 residues. CDR3 protein: CASSPRQGSGNTEAFF. CDR3 DNA sequence: TGTGCCAGCTCACCACGACAAGGGAGTGGGAACACTGAAGCTTTCTTT.

The chain combines TRBV18 with TRBJ2-1; 9 bases fit TRBD1. Germline assignment: CDR1 KGHSH and CDR2 LQKENI. This CDR3 has 16 amino acids. J gave up 6 bases and V 6 bases, and 12 bases lay outside the gene matches. The DNA of the CDR3 is TGTGCCAGCTCCCAGGGGACAGGGTGGGTCGTCAATGAGCAGTTCTTC. The encoded protein is CASSQGTGWVVNEQFF. The full variable domain, with the rest looked up from reference TRBV18 and TRBJ2-1, is NAGVMQNPRHLVRRRGQEARLRCSPMKGHSHVYWYRQLPEEGLKFMVYLQKENIIDESGMPKERFSAEFPKEGPSILRIQQVVRGDSAAYFCASSQGTGWVVNEQFFGPGTRLTVL.

This rearrangement joins TRBV9 to TRBJ2-7; tentatively, D is TRBD1 (5 bases). This CDR3 has 14 amino acids. Per the germline V gene, CDR1 is SGDLS and CDR2 is YYNGEE. V lost 0 bases and J lost 6, with 13 bases in between. The CDR3 sequence is CASSVDPGNSEQYF. CDR3 coding DNA: TGTGCCAGCAGCGTAGACCCAGGGAATTCCGAGCAGTACTTC.